The 9 T cell receptor beta chains given below trace back to one sample, sequenced in a study of blood T cell repertoires in COVID-19. Repertoires were generated with immunoSEQ multiplex PCR, while TCRdb's copy carries only in-frame clones and drops some. The sample has fewer than 300,000 clones; 82% are singletons. The sequenced sample was peripheral blood. The receptors were sampled from a woman between 18 and 29 years old with acute or convalescent COVID-19.

The chain joins TRBV2 to TRBJ2-5, with TRBD1 identical over 9 bases. V lost 7 bases to trimming and J lost 2 bases; unmatched junction nucleotides: 8. Germline V gene data show CDR1 as SNHLY and CDR2 as FYNNEI. This CDR3 contains 15 residues. CDR3 in amino acids: CASNRGQGRQETQYF. CDR3 DNA: TGTGCCAGCAACCGGGGACAGGGTCGACAAGAGACCCAGTACTTC.

Note on this clone: The junction does not match germline at one end; this may be a read error. V and J are TRBV6-2 or TRBV6-3 and TRBJ2-3, with 8 bases identical to TRBD2. This CDR3 spans 17 amino acids. From germline, CDR1 is MNHEY and CDR2 SVGEGT. This CDR3 is CASSYGSGSFSTYTQYF. CDR3 sequence (DNA): TGTGCCAGCAGTTACGGGAGCGGGAGTTTTAGCACATATACGCAGTATTTT.

The chain carries TRBV28 and TRBJ2-7, with 7 bases identical to TRBD1. V gave up 5 bases and J gave up 4 bases; unmatched junction bases: 2. Germline CDR1 MDHEN, CDR2 SYDVKM. This CDR3 spans 12 amino acids. CDR3: CASSRGQYEQYF. The DNA of the CDR3 is TGTGCCAGCAGTCGGGGACAGTACGAGCAGTACTTC.

The chain links TRBV5-6 to TRBJ1-1; TRBD1 matches 7 bases. This CDR3 has 12 amino acids. V shed 2 bases, J shed 10 bases, and the junction held 5 bases outside the gene matches. The germline CDR1 and CDR2 sequences are SGHDT and YYEEEE. This chain's CDR3 is CASSLYRGIAFF. Written as DNA, the CDR3 is TGTGCCAGCAGCTTATACAGGGGAATAGCTTTCTTT.

This clone was found a few times. The genes are TRBV19 and TRBJ2-3; 10 bases map to TRBD2. The ends lost 9 bases at V and 4 bases at J; junction bases unmatched: 7. Germline V CDR1 and CDR2: LNHDA, SQIVND (reference sequence). The CDR3 is made up of 14 amino acids. DNA for the CDR3: TGTGCCAGCGATAGCGGGAGGCATGCAGATACGCAGTATTTT. Translation: CASDSGRHADTQYF. Full variable domain (missing parts from reference TRBV19 and TRBJ2-3): DGGITQSPKYLFRKEGQNVTLSCEQNLNHDAMYWYRQDPGQGLRLIYYSQIVNDFQKGDIAEGYSVSREKKESFPLTVTSAQKNPTAFYLCASDSGRHADTQYFGPGTRLTVL.

The CDR3 DNA is TGTGCCAGCAGTTTCCATAGCAAAAACATTCAGTACTTC. Translating it yields CASSFHSKNIQYF. The V call is TRBV27, the J call TRBJ2-4; D call uncertain. V was cut by 3 bases and J by 3 bases, with 6 bases left in between. The CDR3 totals 13 residues. Germline CDR1 is MNHEY and CDR2 is SMNVEV (reference sequence).

This chain links TRBV7-8 with TRBJ2-1, with 8 bases that match TRBD2. Germline trimming cut 4 bases from V and 6 bases from J; bases unmatched to any gene: 5. The CDR3 totals 14 residues. CDR1 and CDR2 from the germline V gene are SGHVS and FQNEAQ. In nucleotides, the CDR3 is TGTGCCAGCAGCTCCGGGACTAGTACCAATGAGCAGTTCTTC. It is translated as CASSSGTSTNEQFF.

The V gene is TRBV3-1 (or the pseudogene TRBV3-2), the J gene TRBJ2-5; 12 positions match TRBD1. The CDR3 length is 19 residues. Germline values: CDR1 LGHDT, CDR2 YNNKEL (reference sequence). V shed 2 bases and J 4 bases; nucleotides not matched to a gene: 14. CDR3 sequence (DNA): TGTGCCAGCAGCCAAAAGGCGGGACAGGGGGCGCTTCTGCGAGAGACCCAGTACTTC. Amino acids: CASSQKAGQGALLRETQYF.

The chain uses TRBV7-2 and TRBJ2-1; 9 nucleotides line up with TRBD2. Per the germline V gene, CDR1 is SGHTA and CDR2 is FQGNSA. The CDR3 extends over 14 amino acids. V trimming: 5 bases; J trimming: 7 bases; junction bases outside the gene matches: 6. CDR3 nucleotides: TGTGCCAGCAGCCCCCAGGGACTAGCAAATGAGCAGTTCTTC. Encoded protein: CASSPQGLANEQFF.